Listed below are T cell receptor beta chains from one sample, sequenced in a study of OX40 agonist ivuxolimab in advanced cancers. Produced via immunoSEQ multiplex PCR; TCRdb's table is partial and in-frame only. Here the sample spans about 48,000 clones, about 83% being singletons. This material consisted of CD4+ or CD8+ T cells sorted from blood, taken in a trial of the OX40 agonist ivuxolimab. These receptors were collected from an adult with an advanced solid tumor such as melanoma, head and neck, liver or kidney cancer. CDR3s include the opening cysteine and the closing phenylalanine or tryptophan. A D gene is named only where the DNA matches it firmly. Rows may omit the clone size; those that give it use once, few, many or a size class.

cdr3_aa: CASSDSSGLYGYTF; cdr3_nt: TGTGCCAGCAGTGACTCCTCGGGGCTCTATGGCTACACCTTC; cdr3_length: 14; clone_size: medium-sized; v_call: TRBV6-4; j_call: TRBJ1-2; d_call: -
cdr3_aa: CASRRDLGTEAFF; cdr3_nt: TGTGCCAGCAGGAGGGACCTGGGGACTGAAGCTTTCTTT; cdr3_length: 13; clone_size: -; v_call: TRBV7-9; j_call: TRBJ1-1; d_call: -
cdr3_aa: CSVARTTDTQYF; cdr3_nt: TGCAGCGTTGCGCGGACCACAGATACGCAGTATTTT; cdr3_length: 12; clone_size: -; v_call: TRBV29-1; j_call: TRBJ2-3; d_call: -
cdr3_aa: CASTKGADRGSEQYF; cdr3_nt: TGTGCCAGTACCAAGGGAGCGGACAGGGGGAGCGAGCAGTACTTC; cdr3_length: 15; clone_size: -; v_call: TRBV19; j_call: TRBJ2-7; d_call: TRBD1
cdr3_aa: CASSPRRNTEAFF; cdr3_nt: TGTGCCAGCAGCCCCCGGCGGAACACTGAAGCTTTCTTT; cdr3_length: 13; clone_size: few; v_call: TRBV7-2; j_call: TRBJ1-1; d_call: -
cdr3_aa: CASSSRGWTANYGYTF; cdr3_nt: TGCGCCAGCAGCTCCCGAGGGTGGACGGCTAACTATGGCTACACCTTC; cdr3_length: 16; clone_size: -; v_call: TRBV4-1; j_call: TRBJ1-2; d_call: -
cdr3_aa: CASRLLATNEKLFF; cdr3_nt: TGTGCCAGCAGGCTACTTGCAACTAATGAAAAACTGTTTTTT; cdr3_length: 14; clone_size: -; v_call: TRBV7-2; j_call: TRBJ1-4; d_call: -
cdr3_aa: CASSIAGGDETQYF; cdr3_nt: TGTGCCAGTTCTATAGCGGGGGGGGACGAGACCCAGTACTTC; cdr3_length: 14; clone_size: once; v_call: TRBV19; j_call: TRBJ2-5; d_call: TRBD2
cdr3_aa: CASSQTRTLREGGYTF; cdr3_nt: TGCGCCAGCAGCCAAACCAGAACCCTCAGGGAGGGCGGCTACACCTTC; cdr3_length: 16; clone_size: -; v_call: TRBV4-3; j_call: TRBJ1-2; d_call: -
cdr3_aa: CASSVETGNLSEQFF; cdr3_nt: TGTGCCAGCAGTGTAGAGACAGGGAATCTGAGTGAGCAGTTCTTC; cdr3_length: 15; clone_size: -; v_call: TRBV2; j_call: TRBJ2-1; d_call: TRBD1
cdr3_aa: CASSLALDSPLHF; cdr3_nt: TGTGCCAGCAGCTTAGCCCTGGATTCACCCCTCCACTTT; cdr3_length: 13; clone_size: -; v_call: TRBV11-3; j_call: TRBJ1-6; d_call: -
cdr3_aa: CASGDPGLPGTQYF; cdr3_nt: TGTGCCAGCGGAGACCCGGGACTCCCAGGGACCCAGTACTTC; cdr3_length: 14; clone_size: -; v_call: TRBV6-5; j_call: TRBJ2-5; d_call: -
cdr3_aa: CASSQDNSVNQPQHF; cdr3_nt: TGCGCCAGCAGCCAAGACAATTCGGTCAATCAGCCCCAGCATTTT; cdr3_length: 15; clone_size: once; v_call: TRBV4-1; j_call: TRBJ1-5; d_call: -
cdr3_aa: CASSLPGGLGGYTF; cdr3_nt: TGTGCCAGCAGCTTGCCCGGGGGGCTGGGAGGCTACACCTTC; cdr3_length: 14; clone_size: -; v_call: TRBV5-4; j_call: TRBJ1-2; d_call: -
cdr3_aa: CASSQTGTGFFSGANVLTF; cdr3_nt: TGTGCCAGCAGCCAAACCGGGACAGGATTCTTCTCTGGGGCCAACGTCCTGACTTTC; cdr3_length: 19; clone_size: -; v_call: TRBV7-2; j_call: TRBJ2-6; d_call: TRBD1
cdr3_aa: CASNSRLGRVYGYTF; cdr3_nt: TGTGCCAGTAACTCCCGTCTAGGGAGGGTCTATGGCTACACCTTC; cdr3_length: 15; clone_size: few; v_call: TRBV19; j_call: TRBJ1-2; d_call: -
cdr3_aa: CASGLVPGYDSGNTIYF; cdr3_nt: TGTGCTAGTGGTTTGGTACCGGGGTACGACTCTGGAAACACCATATATTTT; cdr3_length: 17; clone_size: -; v_call: TRBV12-5; j_call: TRBJ1-3; d_call: -
cdr3_aa: CAIRDKDRGAFF; cdr3_nt: TGTGCCATCAGGGACAAGGACAGGGGAGCTTTCTTT; cdr3_length: 12; clone_size: -; v_call: TRBV10-3; j_call: TRBJ1-1; d_call: TRBD1
cdr3_aa: CASSYRLAGNYNEQFF; cdr3_nt: TGTGCCAGCAGCTACCGACTAGCGGGGAACTACAATGAGCAGTTCTTC; cdr3_length: 16; clone_size: -; v_call: TRBV7-2; j_call: TRBJ2-1; d_call: TRBD2
cdr3_aa: CSVRRVDETQYF; cdr3_nt: TGCAGCGTTAGGCGGGTAGATGAGACCCAGTACTTC; cdr3_length: 12; clone_size: -; v_call: TRBV29-1; j_call: TRBJ2-5; d_call: -
cdr3_aa: CASSANSGAGTEAFF; cdr3_nt: TGTGCCAGCAGCGCCAACTCCGGGGCCGGCACTGAAGCTTTCTTT; cdr3_length: 15; clone_size: -; v_call: TRBV9; j_call: TRBJ1-1; d_call: -
cdr3_aa: CASSYSSGGTADTQYF; cdr3_nt: TGTGCCAGCAGTTACTCGAGCGGGGGGACAGCAGATACGCAGTATTTT; cdr3_length: 16; clone_size: -; v_call: TRBV6-5; j_call: TRBJ2-3; d_call: TRBD2
cdr3_aa: CASSPGTSGGSYQETQYF; cdr3_nt: TGTGCCAGCAGCCCCGGGACTAGCGGGGGTTCGTACCAAGAGACCCAGTACTTC; cdr3_length: 18; clone_size: -; v_call: TRBV4-2; j_call: TRBJ2-5; d_call: TRBD2
cdr3_aa: CASTPPRGHNTEAFF; cdr3_nt: TGTGCCAGCACCCCCCCGCGGGGCCATAACACTGAAGCTTTCTTT; cdr3_length: 15; clone_size: -; v_call: TRBV6-5; j_call: TRBJ1-1; d_call: -
cdr3_aa: CASITGTSGNGELFF; cdr3_nt: TGTGCCAGCATTACCGGGACTAGCGGCAACGGGGAGCTGTTTTTT; cdr3_length: 15; clone_size: -; v_call: TRBV2; j_call: TRBJ2-2; d_call: TRBD2
cdr3_aa: CASSFSAYNEQFF; cdr3_nt: TGTGCCAGCAGCTTTTCCGCCTACAATGAGCAGTTCTTC; cdr3_length: 13; clone_size: -; v_call: TRBV7-2; j_call: TRBJ2-1; d_call: -